This T cell receptor beta chain is from a study of T cells after yellow fever vaccination. Study results and caveats: Nearly all vaccine-responding clonotypes were undetectable in sorted memory subsets on day 0.

Via MiXCR, TCRdb re-called the 5' RACE reads, giving one row per CDR3 protein. Of approximately 10,000 distinct CDR3 sequences in the sample, more than 4% are singletons; the top ten hold 1.6%. The clonotype was recovered from a man younger than 30 who received the YFV17D yellow fever vaccine. The sequencing used PBMCs, either bulk or a sorted T-cell subset (CD4+, CD8+, memory, or dextramer-sorted; not recorded which), collected around 14 days after the first yellow fever vaccination.

CDR3 nucleotides: TGTGCCAGCAGTCCGACTTCTAGGGCCAACGTCCTGACTTTC. It yields the protein CASSPTSRANVLTF. The chain is built from TRBV7-2 and TRBJ2-6; D gene unclear. This CDR3 is built from 14 residues. V was pared by 6 bases and J by 5 bases, with 11 bases between. Per germline, CDR1 SGHTA and CDR2 FQGNSA.